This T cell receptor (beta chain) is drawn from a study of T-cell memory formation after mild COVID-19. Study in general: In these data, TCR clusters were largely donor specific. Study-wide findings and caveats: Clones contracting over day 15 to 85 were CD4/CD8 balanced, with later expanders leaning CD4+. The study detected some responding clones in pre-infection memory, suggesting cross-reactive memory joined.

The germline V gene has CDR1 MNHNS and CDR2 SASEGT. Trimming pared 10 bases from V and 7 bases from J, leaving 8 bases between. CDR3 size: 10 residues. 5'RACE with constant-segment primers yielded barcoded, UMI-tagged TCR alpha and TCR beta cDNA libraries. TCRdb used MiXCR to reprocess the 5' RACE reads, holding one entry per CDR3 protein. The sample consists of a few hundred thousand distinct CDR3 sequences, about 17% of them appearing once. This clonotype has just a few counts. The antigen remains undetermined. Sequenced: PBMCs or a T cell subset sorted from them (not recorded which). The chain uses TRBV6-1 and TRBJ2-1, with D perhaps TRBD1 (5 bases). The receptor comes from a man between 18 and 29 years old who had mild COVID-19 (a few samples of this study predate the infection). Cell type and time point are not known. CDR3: CATRVNEQFF. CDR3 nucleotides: TGTGCCACCAGGGTGAATGAGCAGTTCTTC.